In its sample, the clone carrying this T cell receptor beta chain was seen a few times. These data are taken from a study of blood T cell repertoires in COVID-19. Across the whole study: Samples representing acute and convalescent COVID-19 were sourced from the United States, Italy and Spain. PBMCs, B-cell-depleted T cells, or T cells were the source of the cDNA or gDNA that made up the material.

TCRdb's table, derived via immunoSEQ multiplex PCR, lists solely in-frame clones and lacks some. Of some 200,000 clones in the sample, nearly 90% were seen once. This CDR3 is 15 amino acids long. V lost 3 bases and J lost 0; bases outside the gene matches: 4. From germline, CDR1 is SGHVS and CDR2 FNYEAQ. Sequenced: peripheral blood. This sequence originates from a man in his fifties with COVID-19, enrolled during active disease. The gene calls are TRBV7-6 and TRBJ2-5; 7 nucleotides align to TRBD1. The CDR3, as DNA: TGTGCCAGCAGCTTTGAACAGGGGTACCAAGAGACCCAGTACTTC. Its translation is CASSFEQGYQETQYF.